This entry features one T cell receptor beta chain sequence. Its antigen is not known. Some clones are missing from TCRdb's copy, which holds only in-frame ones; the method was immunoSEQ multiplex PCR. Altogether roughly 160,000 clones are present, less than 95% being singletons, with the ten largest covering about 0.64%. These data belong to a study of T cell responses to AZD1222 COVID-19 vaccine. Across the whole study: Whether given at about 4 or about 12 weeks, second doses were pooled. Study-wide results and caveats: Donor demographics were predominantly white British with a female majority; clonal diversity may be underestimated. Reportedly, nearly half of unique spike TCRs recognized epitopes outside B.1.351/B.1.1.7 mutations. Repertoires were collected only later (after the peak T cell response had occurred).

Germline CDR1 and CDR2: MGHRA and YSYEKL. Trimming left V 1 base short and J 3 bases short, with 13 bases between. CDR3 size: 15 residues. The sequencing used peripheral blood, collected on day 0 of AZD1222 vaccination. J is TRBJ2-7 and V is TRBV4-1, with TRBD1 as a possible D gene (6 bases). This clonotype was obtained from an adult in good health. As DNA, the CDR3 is TGCGCCAGCAGCCAAGTATCAGGGGAGAGCTACGAGCAGTACTTC. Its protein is CASSQVSGESYEQYF.